This T cell receptor beta chain came from a study of blood T cell repertoires in COVID-19. The overall study: Spain, Italy and the United States supplied samples that represented acute and convalescent COVID-19.

The length of the CDR3 is 16 residues. Germline V gene sequence: CDR1 LNHDA, CDR2 SQIVND (reference sequence). J lost 1 base, V lost 5 bases, and 10 bases had no gene match. During active infection, Seattle patients enrolled and were then monitored through disease. As originally analysed: From reference gene primer amplification, estimates of nucleated cell counts were derived. Method: immunoSEQ multiplex PCR; TCRdb's copy keeps in-frame clones and lacks some. The V and J calls and clone size were taken over from that table, and D and trimming were inferred from the DNA. The sample contains under 95,000 clones, approximately 90% of which appear only once.

The receptor's source is a man over 45 with COVID-19, enrolled during active disease. The sequenced sample was peripheral blood. This chain joins TRBV19 and TRBJ1-2; 7 positions agree with TRBD1. In DNA form, the CDR3 reads TGTGCCAGTAGTCCGTTGGGACAGATATTTAACTATGGCTACACCTTC. It encodes CASSPLGQIFNYGYTF.